The present T cell receptor (beta chain) was sequenced within a study of identical twins. TCRdb re-analysed the 5' RACE reads in MiXCR, keeping a single row per CDR3 protein. The sample carries roughly 1,500,000 distinct CDR3 sequences, under 35% recorded once. The V gene lost 0 bases and the J gene lost 6 bases, with 4 bases spanning the gap. CDR1 and CDR2 (germline): SGDLS, YYNGEE. The CDR3 has 12 amino acids. This sequence joins TRBV9 and TRBJ1-5; D is unclear. The clonotype was recovered from a newborn girl in good health. Sequencing was performed on cord blood. Written as DNA, the CDR3 is TGTGCCAGCAGCGTAGGGTTTCAGCCCCAGCATTTT. It is translated as CASSVGFQPQHF.